Below, 11 T cell receptor beta chains from the same sample are listed, as sequenced in a study of radiation and T cells in renal cell carcinoma. Sequencing used immunoSEQ multiplex PCR; TCRdb keeps in-frame clones, though not all of them. The repertoire consists of about 170,000 clones, with 88% occurring once and the leading ten covering approximately 10%. This sample's time point: blood 4 weeks post-SBRT, at nephrectomy. As for treatment: 15 Gy SBRT to primary tumor, nephrectomy 4 weeks later. The source material was blood, sampled from a patient whose treatment included radiotherapy and nephrectomy. These receptors all stem from a woman between 50 and 59 years old with renal cell carcinoma.

The rearrangement joins TRBV20-1 to TRBJ1-4; D is unclear. CDR3 length: 11 amino acids. Trimming removed 7 bases from V and 8 bases from J, with 11 bases in between. Germline V gives CDR1 DFQATT, CDR2 SNEGSKA (reference sequence). DNA of the CDR3: TGCAGTGTAAACTTAGGGGAAAAACTGTTTTTT. This sequence encodes CSVNLGEKLFF.

This chain links TRBV7-6 with TRBJ2-7; 11 nucleotides agree with TRBD1. Trimming at V came to 3 bases and at J to 7 bases, leaving 5 bases not matched to a gene. This CDR3 is 14 amino acids long. The germline V gene encodes CDR1 SGHVS and CDR2 FNYEAQ. The CDR3 protein is CASSFPGTGGEQYF. The CDR3 region has the DNA TGTGCCAGCAGCTTTCCCGGGACAGGGGGGGAGCAGTACTTC.

Here the CDR3 reads CASSLGAPDKYF. In DNA form, the CDR3 reads TGTGCCAGCAGCTTAGGGGCTCCTGATAAGTACTTC. The rearrangement links TRBV7-2 to TRBJ2-5; D is uncertain. This CDR3 has 12 amino acids. V was cut by 1 base and J by 12 bases, with 12 bases left in between. Germline V gives CDR1 SGHTA, CDR2 FQGNSA.

The chain couples TRBV9 to TRBJ1-1; D is unresolved. The V gene's germline CDR1 is SGDLS and CDR2 YYNGEE. CDR3 size: 13 residues. Trimming left V 0 bases short and J 7 bases short, with 10 bases between. The CDR3 region is CASSVGGNREAFF. In DNA, the CDR3 is TGTGCCAGCAGCGTAGGAGGGAATCGTGAAGCTTTCTTT. Together with reference TRBV9 and TRBJ1-1, the CDR3 gives the full variable domain: DSGVTQTPKHLITATGQRVTLRCSPRSGDLSVYWYQQSLDQGLQFLIQYYNGEERAKGNILERFSAQQFPDLHSELNLSSLELGDSALYFCASSVGGNREAFFGQGTRLTVV.

The CDR3 sequence: CASRIDRTYNEQFF. Here the CDR3 DNA reads TGTGCCAGCAGAATAGACAGGACTTACAATGAGCAGTTCTTC. The rearrangement links TRBV6-5 to TRBJ2-1, with a possible D match to TRBD1 (6 bases). Deletions cut 6 bases from V and 4 bases from J, with 13 bases between. The germline V gene encodes CDR1 MNHEY and CDR2 SVGAGI. The CDR3 is made up of 14 amino acids.

The rearrangement links TRBV28 to TRBJ2-7; D might be TRBD1 (6 bases). V lost 5 bases and J lost 1, with 9 bases in between. The CDR3 totals 13 residues. CDR1 MDHEN and CDR2 SYDVKM come from the germline V gene. The CDR3 is CASSPDRSYEQYF. The CDR3 DNA reads as TGTGCCAGCAGTCCGGACAGATCCTACGAGCAGTACTTC.

V and J are TRBV4-1 and TRBJ1-2; TRBD1 is a possible D gene (5 bases). The CDR3 consists of 13 residues. Germline values: CDR1 MGHRA, CDR2 YSYEKL. Trimming removed 8 bases from V and 6 bases from J, with 16 bases in between. CDR3 bases: TGCGCCAGCCTCTCAGGGACCTCGCATGGCTACACCTTC. It specifies CASLSGTSHGYTF.

This clone was counted a single time. The chain is built from TRBV11-2 and TRBJ2-7; D perhaps matches TRBD1 (5 bases). CDR1 SGHAT and CDR2 FQNNGV come from the germline V gene. The length of the CDR3 is 13 residues. Trimming took off 2 bases at V and 3 bases at J, with 8 bases between the two ends. In nucleotides, the CDR3 is TGTGCCAGCAGCTTACAGGGAAGCTACGAGCAGTACTTC. Protein: CASSLQGSYEQYF. The full variable domain, rest sourced from reference TRBV11-2 and TRBJ2-7, is EAGVAQSPRYKIIEKRQSVAFWCNPISGHATLYWYQQILGQGPKLLIQFQNNGVVDDSQLPKDRFSAERLKGVDSTLKIQPAKLEDSAVYLCASSLQGSYEQYFGPGTRLTVT.

This sequence joins TRBV29-1 and TRBJ1-4; perhaps TRBD1 as D (5 bases). Looked up from germline, CDR1 is SQVTM and CDR2 is ANQGSEA. The V and J ends lost 4 bases and 1 base respectively, with 7 bases between them. The CDR3 has 13 amino acids. CDR3 amino acids: CSVGGGTNEKLFF. As DNA, the CDR3 is TGCAGCGTTGGGGGGGGAACTAATGAAAAACTGTTTTTT. Full variable domain (missing parts from reference TRBV29-1 and TRBJ1-4): SAVISQKPSRDICQRGTSLTIQCQVDSQVTMMFWYRQQPGQSLTLIATANQGSEATYESGFVIDKFPISRPNLTFSTLTVSNMSPEDSSIYLCSVGGGTNEKLFFGSGTQLSVL.

The CDR3 spells CASSLDRRGTEAFF. CDR3 sequence (DNA): TGTGCCAGCAGCTTGGATCGCAGGGGCACTGAAGCTTTCTTT. The genes are TRBV5-6 and TRBJ1-1; a possible D gene is TRBD1 (6 bases). CDR3 size: 14 residues. The V end lost 0 bases, the J end lost 4 bases, and 10 bases lay between the germline ends. Germline V gene lookup returns CDR1 SGHDT and CDR2 YYEEEE.

This sequence joins TRBV9 and TRBJ1-1; D is uncertain. The V end lost 4 bases, the J end lost 1 base, and 14 bases lay between the germline ends. CDR1 SGDLS and CDR2 YYNGEE come from the germline V gene. This CDR3 contains 15 residues. The CDR3 protein is CASSPRPDRNTEAFF. The CDR3 nucleotides are TGTGCCAGCAGCCCTCGGCCGGACCGGAACACTGAAGCTTTCTTT.